The clone carrying this T cell receptor beta chain was seen at least ten times. Germline values: CDR1 SGHKS, CDR2 YYEKEE (reference sequence). CDR3 size: 13 residues. Trimming shortened V by 3 bases and J by 8 bases, and 9 bases separated the two germline ends. The sample belongs to a study of early T cells in non-severe SARS-CoV-2 infection. Looking at the study overall: Bulk RNA isolated from unsorted whole blood underwent sequencing; chains were not paired.

Individual cDNA molecules were tagged with unique molecular identifiers. TCRdb ran MiXCR on the 5' RACE reads and lists one entry per CDR3 protein. The sample records under 30,000 distinct CDR3 sequences, about 5% being singletons. The sample was whole blood. This TCR was recovered from an adult who was a healthcare worker with PCR-confirmed SARS-CoV-2 infection or an uninfected control (not recorded which). This chain joins TRBV5-5 and TRBJ1-6, with D maybe TRBD1 (6 bases). In nucleotides, the CDR3 is TGTGCCAGCAGCTCCCGGACAGATTCACCCCTCCACTTT. Translating gives CASSSRTDSPLHF. The full variable domain, completed using reference TRBV5-5 and TRBJ1-6, is DAGVTQSPTHLIKTRGQQVTLRCSPISGHKSVSWYQQVLGQGPQFIFQYYEKEERGRGNFPDRFSARQFPNYSSELNVNALLLGDSALYLCASSSRTDSPLHFGNGTRLTVT.